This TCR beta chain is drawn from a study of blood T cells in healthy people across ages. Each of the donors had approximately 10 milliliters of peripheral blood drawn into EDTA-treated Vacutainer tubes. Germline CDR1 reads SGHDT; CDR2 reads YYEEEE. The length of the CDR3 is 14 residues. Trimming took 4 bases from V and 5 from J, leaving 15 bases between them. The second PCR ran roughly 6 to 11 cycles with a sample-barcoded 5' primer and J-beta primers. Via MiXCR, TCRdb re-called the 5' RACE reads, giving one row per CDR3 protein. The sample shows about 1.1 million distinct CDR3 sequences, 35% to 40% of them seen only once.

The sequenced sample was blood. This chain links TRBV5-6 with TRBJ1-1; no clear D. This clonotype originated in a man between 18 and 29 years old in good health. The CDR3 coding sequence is TGTGCCAGCAGCATGCCTGGAAGAGGGACTGAAGCTTTCTTT. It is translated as CASSMPGRGTEAFF.